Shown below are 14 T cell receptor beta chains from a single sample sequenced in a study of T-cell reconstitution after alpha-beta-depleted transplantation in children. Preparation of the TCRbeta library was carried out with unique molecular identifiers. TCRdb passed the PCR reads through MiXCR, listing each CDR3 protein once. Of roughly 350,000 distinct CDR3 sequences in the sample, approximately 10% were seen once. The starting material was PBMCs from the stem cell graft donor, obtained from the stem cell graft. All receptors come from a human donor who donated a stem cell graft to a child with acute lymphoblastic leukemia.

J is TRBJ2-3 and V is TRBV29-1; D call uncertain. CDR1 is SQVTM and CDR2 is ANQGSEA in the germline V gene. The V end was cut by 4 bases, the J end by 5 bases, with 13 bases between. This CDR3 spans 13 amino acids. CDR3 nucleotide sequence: TGCAGCGTTGTAAGGGATCCCAGAGATACGCAGTATTTT. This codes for CSVVRDPRDTQYF.

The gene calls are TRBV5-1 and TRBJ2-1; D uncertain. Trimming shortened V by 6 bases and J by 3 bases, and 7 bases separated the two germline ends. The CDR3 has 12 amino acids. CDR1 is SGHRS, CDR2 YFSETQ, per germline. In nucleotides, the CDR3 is TGCGCCAGCAACGGGTACTACAATGAGCAGTTCTTC. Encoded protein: CASNGYYNEQFF.

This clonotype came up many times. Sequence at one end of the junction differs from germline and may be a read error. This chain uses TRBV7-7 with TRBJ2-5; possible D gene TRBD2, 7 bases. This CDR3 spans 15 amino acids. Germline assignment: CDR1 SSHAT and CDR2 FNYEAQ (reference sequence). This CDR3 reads CASSLGRGIQETQYF. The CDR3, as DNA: TGTGCTAGCAGCTTAGGGAGGGGGATCCAAGAGACCCAGTACTTC.

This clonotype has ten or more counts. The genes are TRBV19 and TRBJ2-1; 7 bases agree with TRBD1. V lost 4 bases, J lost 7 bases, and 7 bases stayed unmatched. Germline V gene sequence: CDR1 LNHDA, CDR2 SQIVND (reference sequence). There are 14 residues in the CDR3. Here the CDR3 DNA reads TGTGCCAGTAGTACCCTAGGGGGCTTTAATGAGCAGTTCTTC. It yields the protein CASSTLGGFNEQFF.

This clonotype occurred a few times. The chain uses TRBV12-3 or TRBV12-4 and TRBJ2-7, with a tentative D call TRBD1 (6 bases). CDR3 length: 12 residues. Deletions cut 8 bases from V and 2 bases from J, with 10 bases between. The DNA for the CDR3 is TGTGCCAGCGCCAGGGGAACCTACGAGCAGTACTTC. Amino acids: CASARGTYEQYF.

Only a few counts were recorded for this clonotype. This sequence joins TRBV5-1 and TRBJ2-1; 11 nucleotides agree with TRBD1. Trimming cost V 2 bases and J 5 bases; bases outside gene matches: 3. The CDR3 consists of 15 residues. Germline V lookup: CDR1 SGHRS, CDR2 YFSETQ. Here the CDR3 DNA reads TGCGCCAGCAGCTTCGGACAGGGGGCAGACAATGAGCAGTTCTTC. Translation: CASSFGQGADNEQFF. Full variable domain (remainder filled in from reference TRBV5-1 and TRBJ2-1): KAGVTQTPRYLIKTRGQQVTLSCSPISGHRSVSWYQQTPGQGLQFLFEYFSETQRNKGNFPGRFSGRQFSNSRSEMNVSTLELGDSALYLCASSFGQGADNEQFFGPGTRLTVL.

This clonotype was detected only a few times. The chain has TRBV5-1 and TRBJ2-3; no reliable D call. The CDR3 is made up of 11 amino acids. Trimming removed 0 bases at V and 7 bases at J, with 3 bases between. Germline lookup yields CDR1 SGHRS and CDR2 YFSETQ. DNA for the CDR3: TGCGCCAGCAGCTTGGAAAATACGCAGTATTTT. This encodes CASSLENTQYF.

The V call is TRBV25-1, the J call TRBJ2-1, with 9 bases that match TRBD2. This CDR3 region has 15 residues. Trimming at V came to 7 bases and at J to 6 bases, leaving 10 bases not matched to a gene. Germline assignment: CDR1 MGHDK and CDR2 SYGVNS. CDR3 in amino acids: CASMWAGGPVNEQFF. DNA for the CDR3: TGTGCCAGCATGTGGGCGGGAGGGCCGGTCAATGAGCAGTTCTTC.

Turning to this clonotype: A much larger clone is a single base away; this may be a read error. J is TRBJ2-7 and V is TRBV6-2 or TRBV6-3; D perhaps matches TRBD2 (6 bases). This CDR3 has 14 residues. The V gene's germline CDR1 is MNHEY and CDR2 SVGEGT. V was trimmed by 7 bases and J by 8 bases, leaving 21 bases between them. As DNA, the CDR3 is TGTGCCAGCACCTATGGGGGGATTCCCTCCCAGCAGTACTTC. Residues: CASTYGGIPSQQYF.

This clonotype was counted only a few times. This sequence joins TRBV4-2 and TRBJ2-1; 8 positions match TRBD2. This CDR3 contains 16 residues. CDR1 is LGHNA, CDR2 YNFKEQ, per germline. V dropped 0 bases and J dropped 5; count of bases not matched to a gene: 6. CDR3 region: CASSQDLGRGNNEQFF. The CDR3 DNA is TGTGCCAGCAGCCAAGATCTCGGGAGGGGGAACAATGAGCAGTTCTTC.

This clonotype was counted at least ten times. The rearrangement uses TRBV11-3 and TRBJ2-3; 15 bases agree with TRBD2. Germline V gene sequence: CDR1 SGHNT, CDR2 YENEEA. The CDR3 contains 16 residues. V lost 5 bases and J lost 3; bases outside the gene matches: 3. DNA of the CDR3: TGTGCCAGCAGCCGAGGGACTAGCGGGAGGACAGATACGCAGTATTTT. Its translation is CASSRGTSGRTDTQYF.

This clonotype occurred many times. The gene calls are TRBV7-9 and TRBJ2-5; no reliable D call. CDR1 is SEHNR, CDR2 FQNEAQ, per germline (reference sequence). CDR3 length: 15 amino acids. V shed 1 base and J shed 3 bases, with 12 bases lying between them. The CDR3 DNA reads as TGTGCCAGCAGCTTAGATTGGCAGTGGGAAGAGACCCAGTACTTC. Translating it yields CASSLDWQWEETQYF.

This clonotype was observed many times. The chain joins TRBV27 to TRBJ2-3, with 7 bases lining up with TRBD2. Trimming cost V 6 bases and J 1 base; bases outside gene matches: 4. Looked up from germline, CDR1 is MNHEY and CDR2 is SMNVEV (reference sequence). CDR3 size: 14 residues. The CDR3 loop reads CASRRGGGTDTQYF. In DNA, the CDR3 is TGTGCCAGCAGAAGGGGAGGGGGCACAGATACGCAGTATTTT.

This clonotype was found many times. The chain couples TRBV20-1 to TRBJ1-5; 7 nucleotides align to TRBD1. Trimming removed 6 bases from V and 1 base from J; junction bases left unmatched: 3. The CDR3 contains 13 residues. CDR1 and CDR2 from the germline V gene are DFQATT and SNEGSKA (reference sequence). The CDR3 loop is CSAKTGSNQPQHF. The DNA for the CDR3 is TGCAGTGCGAAGACAGGGAGCAATCAGCCCCAGCATTTT.